The 17 T cell receptor beta chains given below trace back to one sample, sequenced in a study of T cell repertoires in cytomegalovirus infection. TCRdb re-analysed the reads in MiXCR, keeping a single row per CDR3 protein. The sample lists about 830,000 distinct CDR3 sequences, 30% to 35% seen once, with 9.5% to 15% in the top ten. Their target antigens are unknown. Here the sequenced sample was cultured CD8+ T cells from PBMCs, taken from culture after CMV antigen stimulation. These TCRs come from a human donor in good health (CMV status not recorded). Some clones in this sample may be carry-over from other donors' samples.

This chain links TRBV10-2 with TRBJ1-5, with 9 bases aligning to TRBD1. J was trimmed by 9 bases and V by 5 bases; bases with no gene match: 8. Per the germline V gene, CDR1 is WSHSY and CDR2 is SAAADI. The CDR3 runs 14 residues. CDR3 residues: CASSKGQGSRPQHF. The CDR3 DNA is TGCGCCAGCAGTAAAGGACAGGGGAGTCGGCCCCAGCATTTT.

The rearrangement links TRBV7-6 to TRBJ1-2; no firm D call. CDR1 SGHVS and CDR2 FNYEAQ come from the germline V gene. CDR3 length: 13 amino acids. Trimming cost V 0 bases and J 4 bases, with 6 bases left between them. The CDR3 DNA reads as TGTGCCAGCAGCTTAGCGTCCGGCTATGGCTACACCTTC. Translated, it gives CASSLASGYGYTF.

This clonotype was seen many times. The chain combines TRBV12-3 or TRBV12-4 with TRBJ2-1, with 7 bases identical to TRBD2. V lost 6 bases, J lost 14 bases, and 13 bases stayed unmatched. This CDR3 spans 13 amino acids. CDR3 DNA sequence: TGTGCCAGCAGCCCCTCAACCGGGACTAAAGAGTTCTTC. This translates into CASSPSTGTKEFF.

There are a few counts of this clonotype. The chain recombines TRBV7-9 with TRBJ2-7, with D perhaps TRBD2 (5 bases). The CDR3 sequence is 13 residues long. V lost 5 bases to trimming and J lost 3 bases, with 11 bases between them. CDR1 is SEHNR, CDR2 FQNEAQ, per germline (reference sequence). CDR3 in DNA: TGTGCCAGCAGCCCCCGGAGCGGCTACGAGCAGTACGTC. It specifies CASSPRSGYEQYV.

This chain joins TRBV6-1 and TRBJ2-7, with D perhaps being TRBD1 or TRBD2 (5 bases each). CDR3 length equals 16 residues. CDR1 MNHNS and CDR2 SASEGT come from the germline V gene. Deletions cut 6 bases from V and 3 bases from J, with 21 bases between. This CDR3 reads CASSPARGLGSYEQYV. For the CDR3, the DNA is TGTGCCAGCAGCCCGGCGAGGGGTTTGGGTAGCTACGAGCAGTACGTC.

This clonotype was seen many times. V gene TRBV7-2 combines with J gene TRBJ2-1; a possible D gene is TRBD1 (5 bases). Trimming cost V 4 bases and J 7 bases, with 11 bases left between them. Germline V gene sequence: CDR1 SGHTA, CDR2 FQGNSA. The CDR3 spans 13 residues. For the CDR3, the DNA is TGTGCCAGCAGCTGGGGCGAATGGAATGAGCAGTTCTTC. It translates to CASSWGEWNEQFF.

This chain links TRBV11-2 with TRBJ2-2; D may be TRBD1 (6 bases). CDR3 length: 17 amino acids. In germline, CDR1 is SGHAT, CDR2 FQNNGV. Trimming took 5 bases from V and 3 from J, leaving 19 bases between them. In nucleotides, the CDR3 is TGTGCCAGCAGCCCCCCCAGGGGATATGGCTACACCGGGGAGCTGTTTTTT. Translation: CASSPPRGYGYTGELFF.

This clonotype was recorded many times. CDR3 protein: CASSYRPQGGYQRGGGSYNEQFF. CDR3 DNA: TGTGCCAGCAGTTACCGGCCCCAAGGGGGCTACCAGCGAGGGGGGGGCTCCTACAATGAGCAGTTCTTC. This chain links TRBV6-2 or TRBV6-3 with TRBJ2-1; the D call may be TRBD1 or TRBD2 (7 bases each). Germline loops: CDR1 MNHEY, CDR2 SVGEGT. V was cut by 2 bases and J by 0 bases, with 32 bases left in between. The CDR3 has 23 residues.

This chain joins TRBV6-2 or TRBV6-3 and TRBJ2-7; D tentatively fits TRBD1 or TRBD2 (5 bases each). Trimming removed 1 base at V and 6 bases at J, with 10 bases between. Germline V CDR1 and CDR2: MNHEY, SVGEGT. The CDR3 is 13 amino acids. The DNA for the CDR3 is TGTGCCAGCAGTTACTATGGGGGTACCGAGCAGTACGTC. It yields the protein CASSYYGGTEQYV.

This clonotype was counted ten times or more. The chain is built from TRBV7-6 and TRBJ1-4; 9 bases line up with TRBD1. This CDR3 is 14 amino acids long. The V gene end was trimmed by 6 bases and the J gene end by 7 bases; junction bases not matched to a gene: 6. Germline V gives CDR1 SGHVS, CDR2 FNYEAQ. The CDR3 loop is CASSPGTGIEKLFF. The CDR3 DNA reads TGTGCCAGCAGTCCCGGGACAGGGATTGAAAAACTGTTTTTT.

This clonotype was counted ten times or more. This chain links TRBV19 with TRBJ1-2; no firm D call. The ends were cut back, 6 bases at V and 4 bases at J, with 18 bases in the middle. The germline V gene has CDR1 LNHDA and CDR2 SQIVND (reference sequence). The CDR3 runs to 15 residues. CDR3 in DNA: TGTGCCAGTAGCAAGCCTCAACTAATCTTCTATGGCTACACCTTC. Translating gives CASSKPQLIFYGYTF.

This chain uses TRBV10-3 with TRBJ1-4; tentatively, D is TRBD1 (5 bases). Germline V gene data show CDR1 as ENHRY and CDR2 as SYGVKD. The CDR3 length is 16 residues. V lost 3 bases and J lost 7, with 18 bases in between. CDR3 in amino acids: CAISEGGIRAGEKLFF. CDR3 DNA sequence: TGTGCCATCAGTGAAGGTGGGATCAGGGCGGGTGAAAAACTGTTTTTT.

This clonotype turned up a few times. The CDR3 loop is CASRETNTEAFF. The CDR3 nucleotides read TGCGCCAGCAGGGAAACAAACACTGAAGCTTTCTTT. The chain couples TRBV5-1 to TRBJ1-1; no clear D. Trimming left V 5 bases short and J 2 bases short, with 7 bases between. The CDR3 consists of 12 residues. Germline V CDR1 and CDR2: SGHRS, YFSETQ.

The chain has TRBV10-3 and TRBJ1-1; 8 bases match TRBD1. Germline V gene sequence: CDR1 ENHRY, CDR2 SYGVKD. CDR3 length: 15 amino acids. The V gene end was trimmed by 3 bases and the J gene end by 7 bases; junction bases not matched to a gene: 10. CDR3 loop: CAISDPGQGNSEAFF. In nucleotides, the CDR3 is TGTGCCATCAGTGACCCCGGACAGGGAAATAGTGAAGCTTTCTTT.

This clonotype was seen ten or more times. The chain is built from TRBV7-2 and TRBJ1-2; maybe TRBD1 (6 bases). This CDR3 has 13 residues. Germline V gives CDR1 SGHTA, CDR2 FQGNSA. Between the trimmed V and J ends, which lost 5 bases and 8 bases, there was a span of 15 bases. DNA of the CDR3: TGTGCCAGCAGCCAAGAGGGGGGGAGAGGCTACACCTTC. Protein sequence: CASSQEGGRGYTF. Based on the CDR3 plus reference TRBV7-2 and TRBJ1-2, the full variable domain is GAGVSQSPSNKVTEKGKDVELRCDPISGHTALYWYRQSLGQGLEFLIYFQGNSAPDKSGLPSDRFSAERTGGSVSTLTIQRTQQEDSAVYLCASSQEGGRGYTFGSGTRLTVV.

V gene TRBV9 combines with J gene TRBJ2-3; 9 bases agree with TRBD1. Germline V gene data show CDR1 as SGDLS and CDR2 as YYNGEE. The length of the CDR3 is 13 residues. J gave up 2 bases and V 7 bases, and 2 bases lay outside the gene matches. The CDR3, as DNA: TGTGCCAGCTGGGACAGGGACACAGATACGCAGTATTTT. Its translation is CASWDRDTDTQYF.

The CDR3 coding sequence is TGTGCCAGCAGCTTGGACCAGGGGGTCGCCTACGAGCAGTACTTC. Translated: CASSLDQGVAYEQYF. The chain links TRBV5-4 to TRBJ2-7; TRBD1 aligns across 7 bases. Germline loops: CDR1 SGHNT, CDR2 YYREEE (reference sequence). The V segment lost 0 bases and the J segment 2 bases; nucleotides outside the gene matches: 5. This CDR3 region has 15 residues.